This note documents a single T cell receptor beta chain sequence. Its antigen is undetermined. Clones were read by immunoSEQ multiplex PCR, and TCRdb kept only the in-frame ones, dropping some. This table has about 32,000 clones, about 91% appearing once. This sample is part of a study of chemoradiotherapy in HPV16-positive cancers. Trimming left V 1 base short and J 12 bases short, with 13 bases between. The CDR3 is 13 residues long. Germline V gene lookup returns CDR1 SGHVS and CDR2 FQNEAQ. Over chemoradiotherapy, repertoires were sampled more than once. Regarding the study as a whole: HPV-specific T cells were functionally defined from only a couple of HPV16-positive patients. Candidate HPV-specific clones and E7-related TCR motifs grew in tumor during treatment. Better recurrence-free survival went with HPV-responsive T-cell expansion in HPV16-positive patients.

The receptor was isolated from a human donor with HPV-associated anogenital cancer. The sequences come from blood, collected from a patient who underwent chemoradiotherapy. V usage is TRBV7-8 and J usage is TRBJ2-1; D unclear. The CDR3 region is CASSLDPPIGQFF. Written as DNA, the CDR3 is TGTGCCAGCAGCTTAGACCCGCCTATCGGGCAGTTCTTC. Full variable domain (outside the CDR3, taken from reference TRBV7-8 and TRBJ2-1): GAGVSQSPRYKVAKRGQDVALRCDPISGHVSLFWYQQALGQGPEFLTYFQNEAQLDKSGLPSDRFFAERPEGSVSTLKIQRTQQEDSAVYLCASSLDPPIGQFFGPGTRLTVL.